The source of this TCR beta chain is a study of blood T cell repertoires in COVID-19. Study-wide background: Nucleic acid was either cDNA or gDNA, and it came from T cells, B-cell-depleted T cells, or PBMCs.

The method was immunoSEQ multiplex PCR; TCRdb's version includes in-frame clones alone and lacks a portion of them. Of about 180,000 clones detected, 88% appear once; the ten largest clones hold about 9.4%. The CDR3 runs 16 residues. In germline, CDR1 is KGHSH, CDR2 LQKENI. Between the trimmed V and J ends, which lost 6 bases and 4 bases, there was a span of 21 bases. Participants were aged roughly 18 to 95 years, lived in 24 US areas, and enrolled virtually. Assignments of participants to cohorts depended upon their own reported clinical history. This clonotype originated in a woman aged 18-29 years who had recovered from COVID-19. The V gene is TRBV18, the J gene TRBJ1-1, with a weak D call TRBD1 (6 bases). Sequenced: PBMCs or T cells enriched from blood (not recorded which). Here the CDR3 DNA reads TGTGCCAGCTCTCTACGGACAGAGTTATCCCCCACTGAAGCTTTCTTT. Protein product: CASSLRTELSPTEAFF.